These 18 T cell receptor beta chains came from one sample sequenced in a study of T cells in Graves' hyperthyroidism and ophthalmopathy. There were TCR beta CDR3 regions amplified from RNA transcripts. Using the HTBI primer set, a first-round RT-PCR was run on the TCR CDR3. TCRdb redid the calling of the multiplex PCR reads with MiXCR, one entry per CDR3 protein. The profile shows about 840,000 distinct CDR3 sequences, 38% of them singletons. Sequencing was done on a sample of blood. Receptor source: a man aged 18 to 29 with Graves' hyperthyroidism.

In its sample, this clonotype was seen a few times. The chain links TRBV7-8 to TRBJ2-5, with D possibly TRBD2 on 6 matching bases. The V end lost 1 base, the J end lost 14 bases, and 29 bases lay between the germline ends. Germline CDR1 and CDR2: SGHVS and FQNEAQ. This CDR3 comprises 17 residues. The CDR3 DNA reads as TGTGCCAGCAGCTTAGAAAGAGGGGTGGGACTCCGGAGACACAGTTACTTC. It is translated as CASSLERGVGLRRHSYF.

This clonotype is a singleton in its sample. CDR3 residues: CSASLGRERGRAVLV. The CDR3 DNA sequence: TGCAGTGCTAGCCTTGGGCGGGAGAGAGGACGAGCAGTACTAGTC. The chain joins TRBV20-1 to TRBJ2-7; TRBD2 aligns across 7 bases. The CDR3 is 15 amino acids. Germline V gene lookup returns CDR1 DFQATT and CDR2 SNEGSKA (reference sequence).

This clonotype was found many times. The chain combines TRBV7-9 with TRBJ1-6; D is uncertain. CDR3 size: 13 residues. In germline, CDR1 is SEHNR, CDR2 FQNEAQ (reference sequence). Trimming took 3 bases from V and 9 from J, leaving 9 bases between them. CDR3 sequence reads: CASSFEESSPLHF. CDR3 nucleotides: TGTGCCAGCAGCTTCGAGGAATCTTCACCCCTCCACTTT.

As concerns this clonotype: At one boundary the junction diverges from the germline segment, which might be a read error. This sequence joins TRBV20-1 and TRBJ1-1, with 10 positions matching TRBD1. Looked up from germline, CDR1 is DFQATT and CDR2 is SNEGSKA (reference sequence). CDR3 length equals 15 residues. The CDR3, as DNA: TGCAGTGCCCGCAATCCGGGACAGGGGAACGCTGAAGCTTTCTTT. Amino acid sequence: CSARNPGQGNAEAFF.

CDR3 in DNA: TGTGCCAGCAGCCTCACCGGGACTAGCGGGGGGGCGCATGAGCAGTACTTC. Residues: CASSLTGTSGGAHEQYF. The rearrangement joins TRBV7-2 to TRBJ2-7, with 16 bases aligning to TRBD2. Unmatched junction bases numbered 11, after V lost 5 bases and J lost 7 bases. Germline CDR1 and CDR2: SGHTA and FQGNSA. CDR3 length: 17 amino acids.

This clonotype has more than one count but fewer than ten. The genes are TRBV11-2 and TRBJ2-7; D call uncertain. Trimming pared 7 bases from V and 2 bases from J, leaving 12 bases between. Germline lookup yields CDR1 SGHAT and CDR2 FQNNGV. This CDR3 contains 13 residues. CDR3 bases: TGTGCCAGCACCACTACCTTGGCCTACGAGCAGTACTTC. It yields the protein CASTTTLAYEQYF.

The rearrangement joins TRBV9 to TRBJ2-7; D is ambiguous. Germline CDR1 SGDLS, CDR2 YYNGEE. This CDR3 is 13 amino acids long. Trimming cost V 0 bases and J 4 bases, with 8 bases left between them. Here the CDR3 reads CASSVAGEYEQYF. The CDR3 coding sequence is TGTGCCAGCAGCGTAGCTGGAGAATACGAGCAGTACTTC.

The chain carries TRBV7-9 and TRBJ2-7, with 15 bases that match TRBD2. Germline lookup yields CDR1 SEHNR and CDR2 FQNEAQ (reference sequence). Unmatched junction bases numbered 4, after V lost 4 bases and J lost 0 bases. The CDR3 spans 17 residues. For the CDR3, the DNA is TGTGCCAGCAGCTCGGGACTAGCGGGAGGAAGCTCCTACGAGCAGTACTTC. This sequence encodes CASSSGLAGGSSYEQYF.

The gene calls are TRBV6-9 and TRBJ2-6; D gene ambiguous. Trimming removed 7 bases from V and 2 bases from J, with 33 bases in between. The CDR3 has 22 residues. Germline V CDR1 and CDR2: MNHGY, SVAAGI. CDR3 amino acids: CASKGTPGRPPGEQPGANVLTF. The CDR3 coding sequence is TGTGCCAGCAAGGGAACCCCGGGCAGGCCCCCGGGCGAGCAACCTGGGGCCAACGTCCTGACTTTC.

This clonotype was seen ten or more times. The chain recombines TRBV12-3 or TRBV12-4 with TRBJ1-1, with unresolved D. The CDR3 length is 12 residues. With 7 bases removed from V and 1 base from J, the gap between germline ends came to 7 bases. CDR3 coding DNA: TGTGCCAGCAAGGAGGGGAACACTGAAGCTTTCTTT. Translated, it gives CASKEGNTEAFF.

As for this clonotype: At one end, the junction sequence differs from germline, possibly due to a read error. The chain couples TRBV7-7 to TRBJ2-5; D is possibly TRBD1 or TRBD2 (5 bases each). The V gene's germline CDR1 is SSHAT and CDR2 FNYEAQ (reference sequence). CDR3 size: 15 residues. CDR3: CASSLDEGTQETQYF. CDR3 DNA: TGTGCTAGCAGCTTGGATGAAGGGACCCAAGAGACCCAGTACTTC.

The V and J genes are TRBV25-1 and TRBJ2-6, with D perhaps matching TRBD1 (6 bases). V dropped 4 bases and J dropped 1 base, with 14 bases sitting between them. Per germline, CDR1 MGHDK and CDR2 SYGVNS. This CDR3 has 17 amino acids. Here the CDR3 DNA reads TGTGCCAGCAGTGGGGGTAGGACAGAGTCTGGGGCCAACGTCCTGACTTTC. It translates to CASSGGRTESGANVLTF.

This clonotype was seen repeatedly, ten times or more. The chain is built from TRBV29-1 and TRBJ1-1; D is uncertain. The V gene's germline CDR1 is SQVTM and CDR2 ANQGSEA. The CDR3 consists of 12 residues. Trimming cost V 5 bases and J 4 bases, with 11 bases left between them. This chain's CDR3 is CSVKTGITEAFF. The CDR3 nucleotides read TGCAGCGTTAAAACGGGGATCACTGAAGCTTTCTTT.

This chain joins TRBV20-1 and TRBJ2-2; TRBD1 or TRBD2 may be the D gene (5 bases each). The germline V gene encodes CDR1 DFQATT and CDR2 SNEGSKA (reference sequence). Trimming pared 6 bases from V and 1 base from J, leaving 27 bases between. This CDR3 region has 19 residues. The CDR3 nucleotides are TGCAGTGCCAGGGTCTTGAGGGCGAACGACGGCGGGAACACCGGGGAGCTGTTTTTT. Protein sequence: CSARVLRANDGGNTGELFF.

A word on this clonotype: The junction departs from germline at one end; a sequencing error may be responsible. This chain joins TRBV7-9 and TRBJ1-5; D might be TRBD1 (5 bases). Germline V gives CDR1 SEHNR, CDR2 FQNEAQ (reference sequence). This CDR3 is built from 15 residues. CDR3 sequence: CASSQDGGGRQPQHF. In DNA, the CDR3 is TGCGCCAGCAGCCAAGACGGCGGGGGAAGGCAGCCCCAGCATTTT. The full variable domain, its missing parts supplied by reference TRBV7-9 and TRBJ1-5, is DTGVSQNPRHKITKRGQNVTFRCDPISEHNRLYWYRQTLGQGPEFLTYFQNEAQLEKSRLLSDRFSAERPKGSFSTLEIQRTEQGDSAMYLCASSQDGGGRQPQHFGDGTRLSIL.

The J gene is TRBJ1-1, the V gene TRBV6-5, with D possibly being TRBD1 (6 bases). V shed 6 bases and J shed 6 bases, with 17 bases lying between them. The CDR3 runs to 14 residues. Per germline, CDR1 MNHEY and CDR2 SVGAGI. CDR3: CASSSGTWTAEAFF. The CDR3 bases are TGTGCCAGCAGCTCCGGGACATGGACGGCTGAAGCTTTCTTT.

The chain has TRBV7-2 and TRBJ1-2; possible D gene TRBD1, 6 bases. V was cut by 4 bases and J by 4 bases, with 13 bases left in between. In germline, CDR1 is SGHTA, CDR2 FQGNSA. This CDR3 has 14 residues. For the CDR3, the DNA is TGTGCCAGCAGCTCACAGGGTTCCCTCTATGGCTACACCTTC. This encodes CASSSQGSLYGYTF.

Many counts were recorded for this clonotype. The chain uses TRBV10-3 and TRBJ1-1; 9 nucleotides agree with TRBD1. The CDR3 contains 15 residues. Trimming cost V 2 bases and J 0 bases; bases outside gene matches: 1. The germline CDR1 and CDR2 sequences are ENHRY and SYGVKD. In DNA form, the CDR3 reads TGTGCCATCAGTGAGGGGGACAGGGTGAACACTGAAGCTTTCTTT. It encodes CAISEGDRVNTEAFF.